This T cell receptor (beta chain) was retrieved from a study of OX40 agonist ivuxolimab in advanced cancers. Background on the whole study: The costimulatory receptor OX40 (CD134) was targeted by ivuxolimab, a fully human IgG2 agonistic monoclonal antibody. Peripheral TCRbeta sequencing was intended to test whether TCR sequence diversity was altered and clonal T-cell expansion was caused by ivuxolimab. The monotherapy dose-escalation portion (N of about 50 patients) of the phase I ivuxolimab trial is reported in the paper. Of the roughly 52 patients in dose escalation, about 20 had hepatocellular carcinoma, about 15 had melanoma, 9 had renal cell carcinoma and 9 had head and neck cancer. Intravenous ivuxolimab was administered to patients every 2 weeks at six dose levels: 0.01, 0.1, 0.3, 1.5, 3 and 10 mg/kg. In the dose-escalation cohort, approximately 82% of patients were male, and the mean age was around 60 years, with a range of 23 to 79. Partial responses occurred in three dose-escalation patients, of whom one had hepatocellular carcinoma and two had cutaneous melanoma. Prior anti-PD-1, anti-PD-L1 or anti-CTLA-4 therapy was permitted, and about two fifths of dose-escalation patients had received checkpoint inhibitors. Paper-wide results and their limitations: Low levels of normalized T-cell clonal expansion were also seen in some patients who did not respond. At doses of 0.1 to 3.0 mg/kg, clonal expansion of both CD4+ and CD8+ blood T cells was observed from baseline to week 6. In the 0.1-3.0 mg/kg groups, partial responders had among the lowest normalized peripheral clonal expansion, particularly in CD8+ T cells. Antigen specificity was not determined for the clonally expanded peripheral T cells. After ivuxolimab, expanded clones were on average more numerous among CD8+ T cells than among CD4+ T cells.

The trial excluded patients who had a history of autoimmune disease or who were on systemic immunosuppression. Peripheral blood for TCR sequencing was collected from all dose cohorts at baseline, on cycle 4 day 1, and on cycle 7 day 1. Samples were obtained from an open-label, multicenter, first-in-human phase I dose-escalation trial of ivuxolimab. Adults with locally advanced or metastatic head and neck squamous cell, hepatocellular, melanoma or renal cell carcinoma were enrolled in the trial. CD4+ and CD8+ T cells were sorted separately from peripheral blood before TCR sequencing. To sequence the TCRbeta CDR3 region, genomic DNA was isolated from the sorted cells. The immunoSEQ Assay was used for sequencing of TCRbeta CDR3 regions. TCRdb holds this immuneACCESS table with in-frame rearrangements only. Some clones are missing; in checked studies, unresolved V genes explain under half, and the rest has no known cause. For this sample the table gives about 38,000 clones, of which around 92% were detected only once. Roughly 9% of the sample is in the top ten clones.

The CDR1 and CDR2 encoded by the germline V gene are MDHEN and SYDVKM. The CDR3 sequence holds 15 residues, the cysteine and phenylalanine included. Only CDR3 DNA remains: 45 bases, in frame from the first base. Clipping removes 6 bases from V and 8 bases from J, with 10 as the unmatched junction base count. Notes on this clone: Its antigen is not yet known. Base qualities are not provided; no much larger clone lies one nucleotide away.

The material sequenced was CD4+ or CD8+ T cells sorted from blood, taken in a trial of the OX40 agonist ivuxolimab. This sequence originates from an adult with an advanced solid tumor such as melanoma, head and neck, liver or kidney cancer. The chain is encoded by TRBV28 joined to TRBJ2-1, and TRBD2 matches 10 of the central bases. The nucleotide sequence is given as TGTGCCAGCAGCTCAAGCGGGAGGGCCTTGGATGAGCAGTTCTTC. The encoded protein is CASSSSGRALDEQFF.